The clone carrying this T cell receptor (beta chain) was counted at least ten times. Its antigen is still unknown. One junction end does not reproduce the germline sequence, and a read error may be involved. Quantitative barcoded 5'-RACE was used to prepare TCR beta libraries. MiXCR, run by TCRdb on the 5' RACE reads, gives a single entry per CDR3 protein. In the table there are about 440,000 distinct CDR3 sequences, roughly a sixth of which are singletons. The CDR3 has 16 amino acids. The entry originates in a study of CD8 T cells in ankylosing spondylitis. Study-level points and caveats: The authors reported significant enrichment of disease-linked clones in matched ankylosing spondylitis synovial fluid. Seven or eight highly homologous variants formed a TCR beta motif that appeared characteristic of ankylosing spondylitis blood. Earlier work had already found some motif variants in reactive arthritis synovial fluid and blood. Disease-linked clones bore a CD8+ phenotype, appearing relatively rarely in peripheral blood.

This chain uses TRBV12-3 or TRBV12-4 with TRBJ1-1, with D perhaps TRBD1 (5 bases). The TCR was taken from a male donor with ankylosing spondylitis. The sample consisted of blood, either unsorted or a sorted T cell fraction (not recorded which). The CDR3 nucleotides read TGTGCCAGCACTTTAGGGTCAGGGTTCAGGGACACTGAAGCTTTCTTT. Its translation is CASTLGSGFRDTEAFF.